This T cell receptor (beta chain) came from a study of cytomegalovirus exposure and HLA in healthy donors (dated by TCRdb to 2016 to 2017). For the wider study: An earlier analysis of approximately 640 of the donors reported 276 Gb of sequence data and about 100 million unique TCR beta sequences from 150 million to 200 million T cells. Approximately 330 gigabases of sequencing data and approximately 92 million unique TCR sequences made up an early release that covered around 640 HLA-typed donors. Of the approximately 400 genotyped donors, approximately 80% were placed in the genetic ancestry cluster associated with self-reported Caucasian donors. The study aimed to test whether cataloging public T cell receptors could reveal signatures of past pathogen exposure. The study profiled the T cell repertoires of hundreds of subjects by immunosequencing and related them to cytomegalovirus serostatus. Along with the approximately 670-subject first cohort, a separate validation cohort of over a hundred different subjects was used. The study combined high-throughput TCR immunosequencing, statistical association of individual TCRs with disease status, and machine learning to predict cytomegalovirus infection status. In a later analysis, previously published TCR beta repertoires from 666 donors were re-analyzed and high-resolution HLA genotyping was added so that TCR occurrence patterns could be studied. Rather than drawing on any new phenotypic data, the later analysis identified candidate immune exposures from TCR beta sequences and the way those sequences occurred across donors. To decide whether each TCR beta V gene segment behaved as functional or pseudogenic, an earlier analysis of over 500 of the donors relied on high-throughput TCR beta sequencing. Donor age, sex, ethnicity and CMV serostatus were collected together with the repertoire data. A later genetic analysis took genome-wide SNP genotypes for about 55% of the roughly 670 donors and used that subset as a discovery cohort. Every repertoire in the discovery cohort had been generated on one and the same sequencing platform. Class I and class II HLA loci were covered by the typing at four-digit resolution. The number of typed donors differed by locus: roughly 620-630 for A, B, C, DRB1 and DQB1; about 520 for DQA1; around 610 for DPA1; and some 470 for DPB1. About five DR-DQ haplotypes were treated as single units for association and clustering because of strong linkage in the cohort. Among several hundred genotyped donors of the cohort, an average of about 220,000 unique TCR beta nucleotide sequences was sequenced per donor, of which approximately 19% were non-productive. The research as a whole found: A further reported finding was that TCR beta sequences accurately predicted the HLA-A and HLA-B alleles for most subjects in the first cohort. Immune exposure information for the cohort was limited to CMV serostatus. Specific HLA alleles were associated with roughly 16,000 TCR beta sequences at a false discovery rate of 0.05 in a later analysis. Some IMGT-functional V segments, including TRBV6-2 and TRBV6-3, could not be distinguished by the 87-base-pair reads and were therefore excluded. Because counts were too low, seventeen rarely observed V segments, including chromosome 9 orphons, were excluded from the earlier analysis of several hundred of the donors. Linkage disequilibrium might explain the correlated functional status among segregating V segments, but an unknown experimental factor could not be ruled out. V-gene and J-gene trimming of TCR beta chains was associated with a missense DCLRE1C variant in a later genetic analysis, and the association was replicated in an independent cohort. A few of the identified cytomegalovirus-associated TCR beta chains were confirmed in vitro to be specific for cytomegalovirus antigens. When HLA alleles, especially DR and DQ, strongly co-occurred, TCR associations were difficult to assign to individual alleles. Compared with equally common non-associated chains, HLA-associated TCR beta chains in a later analysis were more clonally expanded and had lower generation probabilities. A later analysis found that most CMV-associated TCR beta chains appeared HLA-restricted, with HLA associations seemingly driven largely by CMV exposure. Sequencing depth was assumed to be roughly uniform across donors in the presence/absence analyses, though that assumption may not hold. The cohort was sequenced for TCR beta chains only, and without alpha or paired-chain data the features that could be detected were limited. In a later analysis, TCR association rates were found to vary across HLA loci, with the most associated TCRs seen for DRB1 alleles and the fewest for HLA-C alleles. Compared with the roughly 720-donor mean, donors in an Asian-associated ancestry cluster had fewer N-insertions in productive TCRs, according to a later genetic analysis. According to the authors, the approach could potentially be generalized to other disease states and immunological phenotypes. Because some donors lacked HLA typing at each locus, the association tests relied only on the typed subset. In both the original and validation cohorts, the classifier was reported to diagnose cytomegalovirus status with high specificity and sensitivity. In an earlier analysis of approximately 600 of the donors, most TCR beta V segments were observed in productive rearrangements about 90% or about 30% of the time, broadly matching IMGT annotations. A total of 150 or so TCR beta chains were listed by the study as associated with cytomegalovirus. A cluster of highly shared sequence variants was judged likely to be a technical artifact of the sequencing pipeline. A later analysis reported that several top co-occurrence clusters appeared linked to parvovirus B19, influenza, CMV and Epstein-Barr virus. Most TCR sequences were observed very rarely across donors, whereas some public TCRs were present in many individuals.

Library prep was done by the immunoSEQ multiplex PCR assay. A mixture of 60 forward primers for TCR Vbeta segments and 13 reverse primers for TCR Jbeta segments was used in the multiplex PCR. Amplification of the CDR3 region of rearranged TCR beta genes was performed with a multiplex PCR assay on genomic DNA. The amplified TCR beta libraries were sequenced on the Illumina HiSeq System as 87-base-pair reads. The original methods were these. A later analysis counted tens of millions of unique TCR beta chains across the 550 to 700 repertoires, and around 9.9 million of these chains were shared by at least two donors. To remove PCR and sequencing errors, raw reads were error-corrected and collapsed into unique sequences using a nearest-neighbor algorithm that merged closely related sequences. CDR3 sequences were aligned to IMGT reference sequences to assign V, D and J gene segments. For a sequence to be retained, a match of at least six nucleotides to both a V gene segment and a J gene segment was required. A rearrangement counted as productive if the CDR3 had no stop codons and remained in frame with V and J, and every other rearrangement counted as non-productive. CDR3 was defined according to IMGT convention as the region running from the second conserved V-encoded cysteine to the conserved J-encoded phenylalanine. Sequences without an unambiguous match to a single V gene segment were excluded from the earlier analysis of approximately 600 of the donors. In an earlier analysis of more than 500 of the donors, a V segment was called functional when productive rearrangements were above 56.7%, and segregating when the standard deviation between donors exceeded 5%. To diagnose cytomegalovirus status from the catalog of TCR beta chain sequences, a statistical classification framework was built. In a later analysis, V and J genes were assigned by comparing TCR nucleotide sequences against IMGT/GENE-DB human TR gene sequences. The TCRdist pipeline was used in a later analysis to assign CDR3 sequences and most-parsimonious VDJ recombination scenarios. In a later analysis, each TCR beta chain was defined by its CDR3 amino acid sequence together with its V-gene family, and reads lacking a unique V-gene family were excluded. A later analysis removed nearly 600 highly shared, low-generation-probability nucleotide sequences to deal with suspected cross-contamination and a sequencing artifact. In a later analysis, a clonal expansion index for each public chain was calculated from normalized within-repertoire ranks of inferred template counts. A later analysis computed generation probabilities with a VDJ recombination model fitted to out-of-frame rearrangements, and checked the results against IGoR. A later analysis scored TCR-TCR, TCR-HLA and TCR-CMV co-occurrence with hypergeometric tests, applying a repertoire-size bias correction to TCR pairs. In a later analysis, false discovery rates were estimated by permuting HLA or CMV assignments 20 times. In a later analysis, co-occurring TCRs were grouped using DBSCAN, and TCRdist sequence similarity was added for clustering within HLA-allele-positive subsets. Repertoires with fewer than 30,000 or more than 120,000 public chains were left out of co-occurrence clustering, as were a handful of repertoires with anomalous nucleotide sharing. TCRdb re-hosts the immuneACCESS table, in-frame sequences only. Its copies lack some clones; in the studies checked, an unresolved V gene accounts for under half of them, and the cause for the rest is not known. V and J calls plus clone size are reproduced from that table; the DNA served to infer D and trimming. The sample profile shows about 76,000 clones; 65% to 80% of them were found once. Roughly 10% of the sample is taken by the ten largest.

Trimming at the junction amounts to 1 base on V and 3 bases on J, and the germline ends lie 7 bases apart. Including cysteine and phenylalanine, the CDR3 has 13 amino acids. Only the CDR3 region is kept as DNA, spanning 39 bases read in frame from base 1. The germline V gene encodes CDR1 LGHNA and CDR2 YSLEER. Worth noting for this clone: What this receptor recognizes is not known. Within one base of it there is no much larger clone, and no base qualities were kept.

In total, roughly 670 healthy bone marrow donors made up the cohort. Cohort members were all nominally healthy when sampled, although unrecorded immune exposures were likely present. The donor tested CMV seropositive and was one of the 289 seropositive cohort members. A peripheral blood sample was provided by each donor, and peripheral blood mononuclear cells were used for TCR beta sequencing. Genomic DNA extraction from the blood cell samples was performed with the Qiagen DNeasy Blood Extraction Kit. Sample: PBMCs. The rearrangement joined TRBV4-3 to TRBJ2-7; there is no confident call for the D gene. The clonotype originates from a woman in her forties in good health and CMV-seropositive. The CDR3 protein is CASSQAPNYEQYF. The sequenced DNA is TGCGCCAGCAGCCAAGCCCCAAACTACGAGCAGTACTTC.